Sequencing of this T cell receptor beta chain was carried out in a study of tumor and adjacent non-tumor tissue in lung cancer (dated by TCRdb to the late 2010s). For context, the study as a whole: Patients with adenocarcinoma (roughly 12), squamous cell carcinoma (2) and small cell lung cancer (1) were included in the cohort. A total of approximately 130,000,000 productive TCRbeta reads were generated by sequencing, corresponding to an average of roughly 4.1 million reads per sample. TCRbeta CDR3 sequencing was performed on 25 to 35 paired specimens, with one tumor sample and one normal lung sample collected per patient. Using bulk TCRbeta repertoires from around 15 lung cancer patients, the study set lung tumor tissue side by side with matched distant non-tumor lung tissue. The approximately 15 enrolled patients, of whom some 10 were men and 5 were women, were aged about 31 to 85 years and were diagnosed with TNM stage I to III disease.

RNA was isolated from bulk unsorted tissue, and RNA quality was assessed with a NanoDrop ND-1000 and an Agilent 2100. Newly diagnosed lung cancer patients without prior chemotherapy who had been admitted for thoracic surgery in China between August and November 2014 were enrolled as donors. Anyone who had undergone radiotherapy or chemotherapy before, or who had another cancer at the same time, was left out of the study. Surgical tissue pieces of about 1-2.1 cm3 were preserved in RNAlater solution and were kept at -80 degrees C until use. Results and caveats for the whole study, not just this receptor: The cohort had only approximately 15 patients, and the authors noted that larger samples and more detailed clinical data are needed. Younger patients had significantly higher TCR diversity, and higher tumor TCR diversity was associated with shorter overall and disease-free survival. A significantly larger cumulative share of the repertoire was made up by the top 100 clones in normal lung than in tumor tissue. TCR diversity (inverse Simpson) was significantly higher in tumor than in normal lung tissue (about 400 vs 150, P = 0.0075, Mann-Whitney U test). Because peripheral blood was not sequenced, blood TCRbeta repertoires in the lung cancer patients of the study were not examined. Neither the sequencing platform nor unique molecular identifiers are named or mentioned anywhere in the methods.

V and J lose 8 bases and 4 bases, and a span of 9 bases separates them. The CDR3 sequence holds 12 residues, the cysteine and phenylalanine included. Just the 36-base CDR3 DNA is kept, in frame starting at base 1. This clonotype has at least ten counts. Its target antigen remains unknown. Per-base qualities were not stored, and no clone one base away is much larger. The method behind the library was multiplex PCR. TCRdb lists the instrument as Illumina HiSeq 2500. TCRbeta libraries were built by three rounds of nested PCR using primers (Table S4), following protocols modified from ARM-PCR. PCR products of 200-500 bp were gel-excised and purified with the QIAquick gel extraction kit before sequencing. The authors processed their data as follows. Trimmomatic was used to clean the reads, FLASH was used to merge the reads into complete CDR3 sequences, and MiTCR was used to assign the reads to V(D)J germline segments. VDJtools was used to compute clonal diversity as the inverse Simpson's index. Productive reads were defined as in-frame sequences without a premature stop codon. Clones were called with MiXCR by TCRdb after fastp trimmed the public reads at Q25, and only in-frame beta chains were retained. Merged by CDR3 protein, the rows form single entries marked with the most common genes and DNA. The V and J calls shown here were made by TCRdb, not taken from the authors' results. This sample has around 210,000 distinct CDR3 sequences in its table, and roughly 70% of those were observed once. 20% to 25% of the sample is taken by the ten largest.

The TCR was taken from a man in his 60s with non-small cell lung cancer. The chain employs TRBV12-3 or TRBV12-4 and TRBJ2-1; the D segment is perhaps TRBD1 or TRBD2, each sharing 6 matched bases. Sequencing was done on a sample of lung tumor tissue. The CDR3 region has the sequence CASGGGYNEQFF. The sequenced DNA: TGTGCCAGCGGAGGGGGGTACAATGAGCAGTTCTTC.